This T cell receptor beta chain was sequenced during a study of control samples from healthy donors and cancer patients (dated by TCRdb to the early 2020s). The protocol used for the library was the immunoSEQ multiplex PCR assay. TCRdb stores this immuneACCESS table with in-frame sequences only. Part of the clones is absent; in the studies checked, under half of the shortfall reflects unresolved V genes, and no reason is known for the rest. Here the sample has roughly 130,000 clones; less than 95% occur a single time. The ten largest account for roughly 7.8% of the sample. CDR3 length: 15 amino acids, cysteine to phenylalanine. Only the CDR3 part of the read is kept: 45 bases, read in frame from the first base. V is cut by 0 bases and J by 4 bases, and the space between the germline ends is 12 bases. The germline V gene supplies CDR1 MNHEY and CDR2 SVGAGI. Of note for this clone: What this receptor recognizes is not known. No much larger clone exists at a distance of one base, and base qualities are not known.

Sequencing was performed on blood. The chain employs TRBV6-5 and TRBJ1-2; no confident D gene assignment can be made. The sequence came from a man aged 18 to 30 in good health. The bases are TGTGCCAGCAGTTACTCGAGAGGAGCGGTCTATGGCTACACCTTC. This translates into CASSYSRGAVYGYTF.